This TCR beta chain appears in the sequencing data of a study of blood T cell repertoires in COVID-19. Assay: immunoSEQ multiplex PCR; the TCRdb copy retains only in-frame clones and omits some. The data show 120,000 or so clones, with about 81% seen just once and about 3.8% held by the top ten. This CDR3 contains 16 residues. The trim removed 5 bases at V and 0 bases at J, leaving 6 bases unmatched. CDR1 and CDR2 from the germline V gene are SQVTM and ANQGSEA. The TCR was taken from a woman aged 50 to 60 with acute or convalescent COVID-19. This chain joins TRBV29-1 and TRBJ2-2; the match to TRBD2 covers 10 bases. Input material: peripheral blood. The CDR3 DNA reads TGCAGCGTTTCCGGACTAGCGGCACCGAACACCGGGGAGCTGTTTTTT. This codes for CSVSGLAAPNTGELFF.